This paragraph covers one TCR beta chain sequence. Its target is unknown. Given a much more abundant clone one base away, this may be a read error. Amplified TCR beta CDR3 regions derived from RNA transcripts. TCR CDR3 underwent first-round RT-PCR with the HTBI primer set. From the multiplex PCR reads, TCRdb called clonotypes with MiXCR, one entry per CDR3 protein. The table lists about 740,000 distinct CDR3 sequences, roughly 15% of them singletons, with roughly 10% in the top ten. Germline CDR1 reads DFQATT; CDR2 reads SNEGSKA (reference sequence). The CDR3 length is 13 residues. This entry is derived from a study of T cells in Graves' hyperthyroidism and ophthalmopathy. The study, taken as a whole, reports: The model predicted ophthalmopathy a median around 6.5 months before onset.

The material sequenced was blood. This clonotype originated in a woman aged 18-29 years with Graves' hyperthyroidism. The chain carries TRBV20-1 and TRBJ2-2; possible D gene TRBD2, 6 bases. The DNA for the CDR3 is TGCAGTGCTAGACTCAGACCTGGCGGGGAGCTGTCTTTT. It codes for CSARLRPGGELSF.